Here is one T cell receptor beta chain with its context. No base quality information exists; no much larger clone differs at one position. The source of the sample is a study of T cell repertoires in chronic hepatitis B (dated by TCRdb to the late 2010s). Library method: the immunoSEQ multiplex PCR assay. Entries here come from immuneACCESS through TCRdb and include only in-frame sequences with V and J called. Some clones fail to appear in such tables; in the studies checked, an unresolved V gene covers under half of the shortfall, and the cause of the remainder is unknown. This sample is represented by 480 or so clones; about four fifths of them were singletons. Jointly, the top ten make up roughly 14% of the sample. The CDR3 measures 13 amino acids from cysteine to phenylalanine. Solely the CDR3 DNA is kept, with 39 bases framed from the first base. Trimming removed 5 bases from V and 7 bases from J; the gene matches leave 7 bases unexplained. Via the germline V gene, CDR1 is SGHTA and CDR2 FQGNSA.

The TCR was taken from a human donor with chronic hepatitis B virus infection. Recombination linked TRBV7-2 to TRBJ1-2; TRBD1 aligns with 7 central bases. The material sequenced was HBV polymerase (pol387) epitope-specific CD8+ T cells from PBMCs. The CDR3 here reads CASSEKYRGGYTF. The DNA sequence reads TGTGCCAGCAGCGAGAAGTACAGGGGTGGCTACACCTTC.